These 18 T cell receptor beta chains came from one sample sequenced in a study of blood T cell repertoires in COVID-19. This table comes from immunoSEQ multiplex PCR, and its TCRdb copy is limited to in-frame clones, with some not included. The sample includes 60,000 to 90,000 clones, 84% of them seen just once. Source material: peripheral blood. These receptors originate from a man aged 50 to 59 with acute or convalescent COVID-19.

In DNA, the CDR3 is TGTGCCAGCAGACCGACTAGCACAGATACGCAGTATTTT. Translation: CASRPTSTDTQYF. The chain employs TRBV2 and TRBJ2-3; the D is unclear. Germline loops: CDR1 SNHLY, CDR2 FYNNEI. This CDR3 region has 13 residues. V shed 6 bases and J shed 0 bases, with 7 bases lying between them.

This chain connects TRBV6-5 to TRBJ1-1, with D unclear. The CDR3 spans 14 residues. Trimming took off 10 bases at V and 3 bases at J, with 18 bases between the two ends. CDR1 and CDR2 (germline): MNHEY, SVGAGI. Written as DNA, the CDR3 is TGTGCCATACGATCGGCCCAGAGGGACACTGAAGCTTTCTTT. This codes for CAIRSAQRDTEAFF.

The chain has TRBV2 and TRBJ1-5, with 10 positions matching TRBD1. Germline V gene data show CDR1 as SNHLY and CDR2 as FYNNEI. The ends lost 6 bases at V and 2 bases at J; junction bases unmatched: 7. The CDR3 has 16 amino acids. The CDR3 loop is CASRTGDRGGNQPQHF. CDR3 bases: TGTGCCAGCAGGACGGGGGACAGGGGTGGCAATCAGCCCCAGCATTTT.

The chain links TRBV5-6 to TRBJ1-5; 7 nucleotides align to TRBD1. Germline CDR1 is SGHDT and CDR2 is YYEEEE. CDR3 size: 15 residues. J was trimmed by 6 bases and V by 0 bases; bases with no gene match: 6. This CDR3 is CASSLEGQGVQPQHF. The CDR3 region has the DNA TGTGCCAGCAGCTTGGAGGGGCAGGGGGTTCAGCCCCAGCATTTT.

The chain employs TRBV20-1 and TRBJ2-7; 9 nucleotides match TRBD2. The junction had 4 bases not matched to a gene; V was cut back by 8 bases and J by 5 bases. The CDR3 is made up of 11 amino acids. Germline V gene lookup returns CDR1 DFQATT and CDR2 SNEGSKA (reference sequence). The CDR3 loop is CSPTSGHEQYF. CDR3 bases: TGCAGTCCCACTAGCGGGCACGAGCAGTACTTC.

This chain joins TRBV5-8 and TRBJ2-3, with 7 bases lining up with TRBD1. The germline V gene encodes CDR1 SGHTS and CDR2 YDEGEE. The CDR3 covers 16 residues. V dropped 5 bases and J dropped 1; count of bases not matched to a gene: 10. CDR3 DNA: TGTGCCAGCAGTTCCCGACAGGGCTGGGGCACAGATACGCAGTATTTT. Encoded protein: CASSSRQGWGTDTQYF. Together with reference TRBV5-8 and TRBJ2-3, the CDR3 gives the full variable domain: EAGVTQSPTHLIKTRGQQATLRCSPISGHTSVYWYQQALGLGLQFLLWYDEGEERNRGNFPPRFSGRQFPNYSSELNVNALELEDSALYLCASSSRQGWGTDTQYFGPGTRLTVL.

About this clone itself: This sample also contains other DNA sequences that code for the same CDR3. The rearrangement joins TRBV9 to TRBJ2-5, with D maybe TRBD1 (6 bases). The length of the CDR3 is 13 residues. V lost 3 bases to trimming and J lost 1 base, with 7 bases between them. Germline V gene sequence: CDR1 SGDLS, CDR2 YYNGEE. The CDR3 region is CASSGQAQETQYF. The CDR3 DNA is TGTGCCAGCAGCGGACAGGCCCAAGAGACCCAGTACTTC. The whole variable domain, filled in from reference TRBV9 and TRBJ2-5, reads DSGVTQTPKHLITATGQRVTLRCSPRSGDLSVYWYQQSLDQGLQFLIQYYNGEERAKGNILERFSAQQFPDLHSELNLSSLELGDSALYFCASSGQAQETQYFGPGTRLLVL.

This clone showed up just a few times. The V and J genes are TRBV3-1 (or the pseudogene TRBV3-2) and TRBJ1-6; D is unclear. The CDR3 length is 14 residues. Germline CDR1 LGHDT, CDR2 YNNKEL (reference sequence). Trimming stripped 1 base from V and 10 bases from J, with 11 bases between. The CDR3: CASSQGKGGSPLHF. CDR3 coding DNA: TGTGCCAGCAGCCAAGGTAAAGGCGGGTCACCCCTCCACTTT.

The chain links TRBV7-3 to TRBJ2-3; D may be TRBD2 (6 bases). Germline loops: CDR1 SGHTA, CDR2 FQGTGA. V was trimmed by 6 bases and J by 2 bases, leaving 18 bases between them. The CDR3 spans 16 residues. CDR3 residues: CASSQSPGLLTDTQYF. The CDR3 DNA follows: TGTGCCAGCAGTCAATCCCCGGGACTTCTCACAGATACGCAGTATTTT.

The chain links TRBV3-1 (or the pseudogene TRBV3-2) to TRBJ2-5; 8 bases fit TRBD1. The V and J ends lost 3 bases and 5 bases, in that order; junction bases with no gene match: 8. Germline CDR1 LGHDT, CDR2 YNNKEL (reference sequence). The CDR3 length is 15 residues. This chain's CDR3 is CASSHRTGWLETQYF. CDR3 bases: TGTGCCAGCAGCCATCGGACAGGGTGGCTCGAGACCCAGTACTTC.

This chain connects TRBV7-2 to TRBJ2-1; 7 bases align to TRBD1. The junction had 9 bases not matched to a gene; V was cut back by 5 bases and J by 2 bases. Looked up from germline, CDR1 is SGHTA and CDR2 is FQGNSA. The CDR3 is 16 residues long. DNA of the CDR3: TGTGCCAGCAGCCGGAGACAGGGTGGAACCTACAATGAGCAGTTCTTC. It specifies CASSRRQGGTYNEQFF.

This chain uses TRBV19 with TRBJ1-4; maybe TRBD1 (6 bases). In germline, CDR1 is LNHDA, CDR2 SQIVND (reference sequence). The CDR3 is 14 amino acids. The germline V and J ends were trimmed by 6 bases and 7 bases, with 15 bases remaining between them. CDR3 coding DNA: TGTGCCAGTAGCGGGGGGGGCGCGGGTGAAAAACTGTTTTTT. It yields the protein CASSGGGAGEKLFF.

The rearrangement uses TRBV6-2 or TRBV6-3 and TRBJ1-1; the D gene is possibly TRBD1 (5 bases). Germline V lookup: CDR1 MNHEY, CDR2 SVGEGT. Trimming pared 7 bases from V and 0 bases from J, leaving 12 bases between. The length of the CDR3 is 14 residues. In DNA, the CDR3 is TGTGCCAGCACCCCCGGGGGTCTGAACACTGAAGCTTTCTTT. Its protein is CASTPGGLNTEAFF.

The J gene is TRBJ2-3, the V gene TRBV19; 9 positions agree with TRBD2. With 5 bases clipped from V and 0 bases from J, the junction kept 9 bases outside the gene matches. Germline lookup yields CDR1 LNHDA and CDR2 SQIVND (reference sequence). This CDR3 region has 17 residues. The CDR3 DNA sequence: TGTGCCAGTAGTCCGAGACTAGCGGTGATTAGCACAGATACGCAGTATTTT. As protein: CASSPRLAVISTDTQYF.

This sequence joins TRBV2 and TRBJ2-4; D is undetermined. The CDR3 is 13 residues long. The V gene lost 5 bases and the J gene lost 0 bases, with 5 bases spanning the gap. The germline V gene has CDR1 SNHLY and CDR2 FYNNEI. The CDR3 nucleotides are TGTGCCAGCAGTCGACTAGCCAAAAACATTCAGTACTTC. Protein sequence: CASSRLAKNIQYF.

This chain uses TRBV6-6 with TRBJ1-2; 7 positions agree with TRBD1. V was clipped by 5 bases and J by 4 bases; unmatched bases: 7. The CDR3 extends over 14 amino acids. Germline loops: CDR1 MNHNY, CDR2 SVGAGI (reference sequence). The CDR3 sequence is CASSPLRDSYGYTF. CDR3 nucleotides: TGTGCCAGCAGTCCCCTTCGGGACAGCTATGGCTACACCTTC.

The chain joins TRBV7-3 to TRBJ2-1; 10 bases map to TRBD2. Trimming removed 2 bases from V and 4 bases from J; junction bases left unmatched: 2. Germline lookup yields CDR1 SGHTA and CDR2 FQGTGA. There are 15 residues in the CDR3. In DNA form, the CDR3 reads TGTGCCAGCAGCTTACTAGCGGGGGATTACAATGAGCAGTTCTTC. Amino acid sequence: CASSLLAGDYNEQFF.

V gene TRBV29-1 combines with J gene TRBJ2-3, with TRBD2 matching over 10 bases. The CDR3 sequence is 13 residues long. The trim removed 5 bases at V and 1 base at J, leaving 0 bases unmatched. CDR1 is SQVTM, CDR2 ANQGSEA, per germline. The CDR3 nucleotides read TGCAGCGTTCTAGCGGGGGGCACAGATACGCAGTATTTT. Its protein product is CSVLAGGTDTQYF.